The next 29 T cell receptor beta chains were all read from a single sample in a study of neurological immune-mediated disorders. TCRdb reprocessed the 5' RACE reads via MiXCR and lists one record per CDR3 protein. The sample consists of approximately 82,000 distinct CDR3 sequences, around an eighth of them appearing once. The sample consisted of PBMCs. The receptors derive from a woman between 45 and 60 years old in good health.

This clonotype was detected only a few times. The chain links TRBV5-6 to TRBJ1-2, with D possibly being TRBD1 (5 bases). Germline-derived CDR1 and CDR2 are SGHDT and YYEEEE. Trimming left V 4 bases short and J 7 bases short, with 14 bases between. The CDR3 runs 13 residues. The CDR3 DNA follows: TGTGCCAGCAGCCAGAGGGGCAGGGCTGGCTACACCTTC. Encoded protein: CASSQRGRAGYTF.

This clonotype has ten or more counts. The chain carries TRBV5-1 and TRBJ1-3; D is ambiguous. Trimming took off 4 bases at V and 0 bases at J, with 17 bases between the two ends. This CDR3 is 17 amino acids long. Germline loops: CDR1 SGHRS, CDR2 YFSETQ. The CDR3, as DNA: TGCGCCAGCAGCCCGGAACCACAGAGCTACTCTGGAAACACCATATATTTT. Protein product: CASSPEPQSYSGNTIYF. Drawing the rest from reference TRBV5-1 and TRBJ1-3, the complete variable domain is KAGVTQTPRYLIKTRGQQVTLSCSPISGHRSVSWYQQTPGQGLQFLFEYFSETQRNKGNFPGRFSGRQFSNSRSEMNVSTLELGDSALYLCASSPEPQSYSGNTIYFGEGSWLTVV.

This clonotype was counted only a few times. At one end, the junction sequence differs from germline, possibly due to a read error. The chain links TRBV7-2 to TRBJ2-3; D is perhaps TRBD1 or TRBD2 (6 bases each). The CDR3 has 13 amino acids. Germline CDR1 is SGHTA and CDR2 is FQGNSA. CDR3 residues: CASNTLAVVRGHF. DNA for the CDR3: TGTGCCAGCAACACCTTGGCGGTGGTCCGGGGGCATTTT. The whole variable domain, remainder taken from reference TRBV7-2 and TRBJ2-3, is GAGVSQSPSNKVTEKGKDVELRCDPISGHTALYWYRQSLGQGLEFLIYFQGNSAPDKSGLPSDRFSAERTGGSVSTLTIQRTQQEDSAVYLCASNTLAVVRGHFGPGTRLTVL.

The table lists this clonotype with many counts. This sequence joins TRBV5-5 and TRBJ2-5; 7 positions agree with TRBD1. After removal of 4 bases from V and 5 bases from J, the junction contained 8 bases not matched to a gene. Looked up from germline, CDR1 is SGHKS and CDR2 is YYEKEE (reference sequence). CDR3 size: 14 residues. The CDR3 nucleotides read TGTGCCAGCAGCATAAACAGGGGTGGGGAGACCCAGTACTTC. Translated, it gives CASSINRGGETQYF.

This clonotype was detected ten times or more. The gene calls are TRBV9 and TRBJ2-1, with D hard to call. The germline V gene has CDR1 SGDLS and CDR2 YYNGEE. Between the trimmed V and J ends, which lost 4 bases and 6 bases, there was a span of 17 bases. This CDR3 is 15 amino acids long. The CDR3 DNA reads TGTGCCAGCAGCTCTCCCGGCGTCCACGGCAATGAGCAGTTCTTC. Residues: CASSSPGVHGNEQFF. Full variable domain (rest looked up from reference TRBV9 and TRBJ2-1): DSGVTQTPKHLITATGQRVTLRCSPRSGDLSVYWYQQSLDQGLQFLIQYYNGEERAKGNILERFSAQQFPDLHSELNLSSLELGDSALYFCASSSPGVHGNEQFFGPGTRLTVL.

This clonotype showed up many times. The chain is built from TRBV20-1 and TRBJ2-7, with D hard to call. The CDR3 loop spans 10 amino acids. With 4 bases removed from V and 2 bases from J, the gap between germline ends came to 3 bases. Germline assignment: CDR1 DFQATT and CDR2 SNEGSKA (reference sequence). CDR3 sequence reads: CSATAYEQYF. DNA for the CDR3: TGCAGTGCTACTGCCTACGAGCAGTACTTC.

This clonotype showed up many times. This rearrangement joins TRBV15 to TRBJ1-4; D remains unclear. CDR1 LNHNV and CDR2 YYDKDF come from the germline V gene (reference sequence). This CDR3 contains 14 residues. Trimming stripped 0 bases from V and 8 bases from J, with 10 bases between. For the CDR3, the DNA is TGTGCCACCAGCAGAGATCTTATAGGGGAAAAACTGTTTTTT. Translation gives CATSRDLIGEKLFF.

Many counts were recorded for this clonotype. CDR3 sequence: CASSLGTAQETQYF. In DNA form, the CDR3 reads TGTGCCAGCAGCTTAGGAACAGCCCAAGAGACCCAGTACTTC. The chain joins TRBV7-9 to TRBJ2-5; D ambiguous. The CDR3 runs 14 residues. The germline V gene has CDR1 SEHNR and CDR2 FQNEAQ (reference sequence). V lost 1 base to trimming and J lost 1 base, with 7 bases between them.

The J gene is TRBJ2-7, the V gene TRBV20-1; 7 bases are shared with TRBD2. Unmatched junction bases numbered 11, after V lost 6 bases and J lost 6 bases. The CDR3 is 13 residues long. Germline CDR1 DFQATT, CDR2 SNEGSKA (reference sequence). CDR3 nucleotides: TGCAGTGCCATCACCTTAGGGGAGGGCGAGCAGTACTTC. The encoded protein is CSAITLGEGEQYF.

Many counts were recorded for this clonotype. The chain has TRBV20-1 and TRBJ1-1; 9 bases fit TRBD1. J gave up 3 bases and V 0 bases, and 5 bases lay outside the gene matches. Germline V gives CDR1 DFQATT, CDR2 SNEGSKA (reference sequence). The CDR3 loop spans 15 amino acids. In nucleotides, the CDR3 is TGCAGTGCTAGAGATGAGACAGGGGGGGACACTGAAGCTTTCTTT. Residues: CSARDETGGDTEAFF.

This clonotype was picked up many times. The rearrangement uses TRBV12-3 or TRBV12-4 and TRBJ2-7, with TRBD1 as a possible D gene (6 bases). The CDR3 runs to 14 residues. The V end lost 7 bases, the J end lost 2 bases, and 15 bases lay between the germline ends. CDR3 nucleotides: TGTGCCAGCACCTTGACAGGTTCTACCTACGAGCAGTACTTC. It codes for CASTLTGSTYEQYF.

This clonotype was counted between two and nine times. CDR3 residues: CASSLGGLNTEAFF. CDR3 nucleotide sequence: TGCGCCAGCAGCTTGGGGGGTCTGAACACTGAAGCTTTCTTT. This rearrangement joins TRBV5-1 to TRBJ1-1, with D uncertain. Germline V CDR1 and CDR2: SGHRS, YFSETQ. Trimming removed 0 bases from V and 0 bases from J, with 6 bases in between. The CDR3 is 14 residues long.

This clonotype occurred many times. This chain connects TRBV6-5 to TRBJ1-5; D ambiguous. The CDR3 is 17 residues long. Germline V gives CDR1 MNHEY, CDR2 SVGAGI. The V gene lost 0 bases and the J gene lost 1 base, with 13 bases spanning the gap. CDR3 DNA: TGTGCCAGCAGTTACTCACGGCCGGGCGAAAGCAATCAGCCCCAGCATTTT. This translates into CASSYSRPGESNQPQHF.

This clonotype appeared many times. The V and J genes are TRBV5-1 and TRBJ2-5, with TRBD1 matching over 7 bases. The CDR3 contains 15 residues. Trimming cost V 4 bases and J 2 bases; bases outside gene matches: 8. Germline V gene sequence: CDR1 SGHRS, CDR2 YFSETQ. CDR3 amino acids: CASSPRQGRQETQYF. DNA for the CDR3: TGCGCCAGCAGCCCAAGACAGGGAAGACAAGAGACCCAGTACTTC.

At least ten counts were recorded for this clonotype. This chain connects TRBV7-2 to TRBJ1-5, with no clear D. The V and J ends lost 5 bases and 5 bases respectively, with 10 bases between them. The CDR3 consists of 13 residues. Per the germline V gene, CDR1 is SGHTA and CDR2 is FQGNSA. The CDR3 sequence is CASSRTNDQPQHF. The DNA of the CDR3 is TGTGCCAGCAGCCGGACCAACGATCAGCCCCAGCATTTT. The whole variable domain, remainder taken from reference TRBV7-2 and TRBJ1-5, is GAGVSQSPSNKVTEKGKDVELRCDPISGHTALYWYRQSLGQGLEFLIYFQGNSAPDKSGLPSDRFSAERTGGSVSTLTIQRTQQEDSAVYLCASSRTNDQPQHFGDGTRLSIL.

This clonotype appeared many times. The chain employs TRBV28 and TRBJ2-7; 7 bases align to TRBD1. CDR1 and CDR2 from the germline V gene are MDHEN and SYDVKM. The CDR3 has 16 residues. V was clipped by 5 bases and J by 3 bases; unmatched bases: 13. CDR3 coding DNA: TGTGCCAGCAGTCAGGTTTTGGGACAGACCCTCTACGAGCAGTACTTC. This translates into CASSQVLGQTLYEQYF.

This clonotype was counted ten times or more. The chain recombines TRBV7-2 with TRBJ2-2, with 10 bases that match TRBD2. CDR1 is SGHTA and CDR2 is FQGNSA in the germline V gene. V lost 1 base, J lost 8 bases, and 4 bases stayed unmatched. The length of the CDR3 is 15 residues. The CDR3 DNA sequence: TGTGCCAGCAGCTTAGTGGGGACTAGCGTTGGGGAGCTGTTTTTT. As protein: CASSLVGTSVGELFF. Using reference TRBV7-2 and TRBJ2-2 for the parts outside the CDR3, the full variable domain is GAGVSQSPSNKVTEKGKDVELRCDPISGHTALYWYRQSLGQGLEFLIYFQGNSAPDKSGLPSDRFSAERTGGSVSTLTIQRTQQEDSAVYLCASSLVGTSVGELFFGEGSRLTVL.

This clonotype was picked up many times. This chain links TRBV24-1 with TRBJ2-1, with 12 positions matching TRBD1. Germline values: CDR1 KGHDR, CDR2 SFDVKD. V shed 3 bases, J shed 0 bases, and the junction held 8 bases outside the gene matches. This CDR3 is 19 amino acids long. CDR3 in amino acids: CATSDGGQGALRSYNEQFF. CDR3 nucleotides: TGTGCCACCAGTGATGGGGGACAGGGGGCCCTACGCTCCTACAATGAGCAGTTCTTC.

Only a few counts were recorded for this clonotype. The genes are TRBV5-1 and TRBJ2-7, with D possibly being TRBD1 (6 bases). The CDR3 has 15 amino acids. Germline CDR1 is SGHRS and CDR2 is YFSETQ. Trimming left V 5 bases short and J 3 bases short, with 18 bases between. CDR3 nucleotides: TGCGCCAGCAGTTCCACGACAGGCTTGAACTACGAGCAGTACTTC. This sequence encodes CASSSTTGLNYEQYF. Full variable domain (missing parts from reference TRBV5-1 and TRBJ2-7): KAGVTQTPRYLIKTRGQQVTLSCSPISGHRSVSWYQQTPGQGLQFLFEYFSETQRNKGNFPGRFSGRQFSNSRSEMNVSTLELGDSALYLCASSSTTGLNYEQYFGPGTRLTVT.

This clonotype was seen repeatedly, ten times or more. The chain employs TRBV5-1 and TRBJ2-7; D might be TRBD2 (6 bases). CDR3 size: 13 residues. V dropped 3 bases and J dropped 0 bases, with 7 bases sitting between them. Germline lookup yields CDR1 SGHRS and CDR2 YFSETQ. This CDR3 is CASSSGSSYEQYF. The CDR3 DNA reads TGCGCCAGCAGCTCCGGGAGCTCCTACGAGCAGTACTTC.

This clonotype came up many times. The chain is built from TRBV28 and TRBJ2-7; maybe TRBD1 (7 bases). The CDR3 loop spans 16 amino acids. CDR1 and CDR2 from the germline V gene are MDHEN and SYDVKM. V lost 7 bases, J lost 0 bases, and 19 bases lay in between. CDR3 sequence: CASTQGGATGSYEQYF. The CDR3 nucleotides are TGTGCCAGCACTCAGGGGGGCGCGACGGGCTCCTACGAGCAGTACTTC.

This clonotype was counted ten times or more. The rearrangement joins TRBV20-1 to TRBJ2-1; D gene unclear. The CDR3 totals 14 residues. V lost 2 bases and J 0 bases, leaving 8 bases between the germline ends. Per the germline V gene, CDR1 is DFQATT and CDR2 is SNEGSKA (reference sequence). The CDR3 is CSARPWNSYNEQFF. CDR3 bases: TGCAGTGCTAGACCTTGGAACTCCTACAATGAGCAGTTCTTC.

This clonotype has a count of ten or more. The CDR3 region has the DNA TGTGCCAGCAGTGTTTCGGGGGGGCCTTCTAATGAGCAGTTCTTC. Protein product: CASSVSGGPSNEQFF. The chain combines TRBV2 with TRBJ2-1; 8 nucleotides agree with TRBD2. Germline CDR1 is SNHLY and CDR2 is FYNNEI. The CDR3 is 15 residues long. The V gene end was trimmed by 4 bases and the J gene end by 7 bases; junction bases not matched to a gene: 9.

This clonotype was recorded at least ten times. The CDR3 here is CASSAMAVRAWNTGELFF. The CDR3 DNA reads as TGTGCCAGCAGCGCAATGGCCGTGCGGGCGTGGAACACCGGGGAGCTGTTTTTT. The V gene is TRBV7-2, the J gene TRBJ2-2, with D maybe TRBD2 (5 bases). The CDR3 loop spans 18 amino acids. The ends were cut back, 5 bases at V and 1 base at J, with 20 bases in the middle. Germline CDR1 reads SGHTA; CDR2 reads FQGNSA. Full variable domain (missing parts from reference TRBV7-2 and TRBJ2-2): GAGVSQSPSNKVTEKGKDVELRCDPISGHTALYWYRQSLGQGLEFLIYFQGNSAPDKSGLPSDRFSAERTGGSVSTLTIQRTQQEDSAVYLCASSAMAVRAWNTGELFFGEGSRLTVL.

This clonotype has just one count. The chain links TRBV30 to TRBJ1-1; D is unresolved. Germline assignment: CDR1 GTSNPN and CDR2 SVGIG (reference sequence). With 7 bases removed from V and 4 bases from J, the gap between germline ends came to 7 bases. The CDR3 is 10 amino acids. For the CDR3, the DNA is TGTGCCTCCGAGGCCACTGAAGCTTTCTTT. Translated, it gives CASEATEAFF.

This clonotype was found many times. V and J are TRBV2 and TRBJ2-1, with D perhaps assigned TRBD1 or TRBD2 (5 bases each). V was cut by 8 bases and J by 5 bases, with 13 bases left in between. The CDR3 loop spans 13 amino acids. Germline V gene lookup returns CDR1 SNHLY and CDR2 FYNNEI. This chain's CDR3 is CASSGTENNEQFF. The CDR3 nucleotides read TGTGCCAGCTCCGGGACGGAGAACAATGAGCAGTTCTTC.

This clonotype showed up many times. The CDR3 reads CASSLEGPAFF. CDR3 DNA sequence: TGCGCCAGCAGCTTGGAGGGCCCGGCTTTCTTT. The rearrangement joins TRBV5-1 to TRBJ1-1; D not certain. Germline V gives CDR1 SGHRS, CDR2 YFSETQ. Trimming cost V 0 bases and J 11 bases, with 8 bases left between them. The length of the CDR3 is 11 residues.

This clonotype has ten or more counts. This chain joins TRBV29-1 and TRBJ1-2, with 7 bases matching TRBD1. CDR3 size: 14 residues. Per the germline V gene, CDR1 is SQVTM and CDR2 is ANQGSEA. After removal of 0 bases from V and 4 bases from J, the junction contained 5 bases not matched to a gene. The CDR3 is CSVEEDRAIYGYTF. Written as DNA, the CDR3 is TGCAGCGTTGAAGAAGACAGGGCTATCTATGGCTACACCTTC. Combining the CDR3 with reference TRBV29-1 and TRBJ1-2 gives the whole variable domain SAVISQKPSRDICQRGTSLTIQCQVDSQVTMMFWYRQQPGQSLTLIATANQGSEATYESGFVIDKFPISRPNLTFSTLTVSNMSPEDSSIYLCSVEEDRAIYGYTFGSGTRLTVV.

This clonotype was seen many times. V and J are TRBV7-2 and TRBJ2-1; 9 bases match TRBD2. Losses at the gene ends were 4 bases for V and 2 bases for J; bases not matched to a gene: 3. CDR1 SGHTA and CDR2 FQGNSA come from the germline V gene. CDR3 length: 15 amino acids. The CDR3 DNA reads as TGTGCCAGCAGCTATATAGCGGGAGCCTACAATGAGCAGTTCTTC. Its protein product is CASSYIAGAYNEQFF. Variable domain in full (rest from reference TRBV7-2 and TRBJ2-1): GAGVSQSPSNKVTEKGKDVELRCDPISGHTALYWYRQSLGQGLEFLIYFQGNSAPDKSGLPSDRFSAERTGGSVSTLTIQRTQQEDSAVYLCASSYIAGAYNEQFFGPGTRLTVL.